The 11 T cell receptor beta chains below come from one sample, sequenced in a study of memory CD4+ T cells and cytomegalovirus serostatus. The sort gate was single viable CD3+CD4+CD8-CD45RO+ cells for memory CD4+ T cells. TCRdb's table, derived via immunoSEQ multiplex PCR, lists solely in-frame clones and lacks some. The sample contains 50,000 to 65,000 clones, under 80% of which appear only once. Input material: memory CD4+ T cells from blood. All receptors come from an adult in good health and CMV-seronegative.

The count of this clone is one. The J gene is TRBJ1-2, the V gene TRBV27, with 9 bases matching TRBD1. Germline-derived CDR1 and CDR2 are MNHEY and SMNVEV (reference sequence). The CDR3 extends over 14 amino acids. Trimming at V came to 3 bases and at J to 5 bases, leaving 4 bases not matched to a gene. CDR3 protein: CASSFYGQGYGYTF. The DNA for the CDR3 is TGTGCCAGCAGTTTCTACGGACAGGGGTATGGCTACACCTTC.

The V call is TRBV28, the J call TRBJ2-1, with 10 positions matching TRBD2. CDR1 and CDR2 (germline): MDHEN, SYDVKM. The CDR3 length is 16 residues. Losses at the gene ends were 5 bases for V and 8 bases for J; bases not matched to a gene: 12. Here the CDR3 DNA reads TGTGCCAGCAGTCTGGGGCAGCGGGGGGGCGTAGATGAGCAGTTCTTC. This gives the protein CASSLGQRGGVDEQFF.

This sequence joins TRBV7-2 and TRBJ1-2; weak D call: TRBD1 (5 bases). The germline V and J ends were trimmed by 5 bases and 4 bases, with 14 bases remaining between them. The CDR3 has 14 residues. Germline-derived CDR1 and CDR2 are SGHTA and FQGNSA. CDR3 bases: TGTGCCAGCAGCCCCAGGGATCGCCGCTATGGCTACACCTTC. Its protein is CASSPRDRRYGYTF.

This chain joins TRBV4-2 and TRBJ2-4, with D perhaps matching TRBD1 or TRBD2 (6 bases each). The CDR3 is 14 amino acids. V was clipped by 1 base and J by 15 bases, with 19 bases between them. The germline V gene encodes CDR1 LGHNA and CDR2 YNFKEQ. The DNA of the CDR3 is TGTGCCAGCAGCCAAGGAGGGGTCCCCGGGGGCCGGTACTTC. Residues: CASSQGGVPGGRYF.

This clone was seen a handful of times. This sequence joins TRBV6-9 and TRBJ1-5, with TRBD1 matching 7 bases. The length of the CDR3 is 11 residues. J gave up 6 bases and V 10 bases, and 3 bases lay outside the gene matches. Germline V lookup: CDR1 MNHGY, CDR2 SVAAGI. The CDR3 reads CATRGFQPQHF. The CDR3 DNA reads as TGTGCCACCAGGGGGTTTCAGCCCCAGCATTTT.

The chain carries TRBV27 and TRBJ1-5; 10 bases line up with TRBD1. The CDR3 length is 13 residues. Looked up from germline, CDR1 is MNHEY and CDR2 is SMNVEV (reference sequence). V lost 4 bases to trimming and J lost 7 bases; unmatched junction nucleotides: 1. CDR3 bases: TGTGCCAGCAGTTGGGACAGGGGACAGCCCCAGCATTTT. Its translation is CASSWDRGQPQHF.

The chain has TRBV19 and TRBJ2-2; tentatively, D is TRBD1 (6 bases). CDR3 length: 14 residues. Germline CDR1 and CDR2: LNHDA and SQIVND (reference sequence). The V end lost 4 bases, the J end lost 9 bases, and 15 bases lay between the germline ends. This chain's CDR3 is CASSRDTGTRELFF. The CDR3 bases are TGTGCCAGTAGTAGAGACACAGGGACGAGGGAGCTGTTTTTT.

The V gene is TRBV19, the J gene TRBJ2-7; unclear D gene. Germline V gene data show CDR1 as LNHDA and CDR2 as SQIVND (reference sequence). V lost 1 base to trimming and J lost 5 bases, with 9 bases between them. CDR3 size: 13 residues. CDR3 sequence: CASSIGQANEQYF. The CDR3 DNA sequence: TGTGCCAGTAGTATAGGTCAGGCCAACGAGCAGTACTTC.

V usage is TRBV25-1 and J usage is TRBJ1-2; weak D call: TRBD1 (5 bases). CDR1 is MGHDK, CDR2 SYGVNS, per germline. Trimming removed 6 bases at V and 8 bases at J, with 16 bases between. The CDR3 is made up of 13 amino acids. CDR3 in DNA: TGTGCCAGCAGCACGGGGGGTGCGGGGGGCTACACCTTC. It yields the protein CASSTGGAGGYTF.

This clone was counted a few times. The chain links TRBV5-1 to TRBJ1-1; possibly TRBD1 for D (6 bases). Trimming shortened V by 1 base and J by 8 bases, and 12 bases separated the two germline ends. Germline CDR1 reads SGHRS; CDR2 reads YFSETQ. This CDR3 has 13 residues. The CDR3 bases are TGCGCCAGCAGCTTGATGACAGGTACAGAAGCTTTCTTT. It yields the protein CASSLMTGTEAFF.

This chain links TRBV2 with TRBJ2-7; D might be TRBD1 (5 bases). In germline, CDR1 is SNHLY, CDR2 FYNNEI. The CDR3 totals 14 residues. The ends were cut back, 7 bases at V and 1 base at J, with 14 bases in the middle. The CDR3 protein is CASIKDQGSYEQYF. The CDR3 coding sequence is TGTGCCAGCATAAAGGATCAGGGATCCTACGAGCAGTACTTC.